The 14 T cell receptor beta chains listed next were all sequenced from one sample in a study of naive and memory T cell subsets. TCR cDNA received a 3' ligated oligonucleotide that carried a UMI. The SP2 primer and nested alpha and beta constant region primers amplified ligated cDNA in four rounds. TCRdb analysed the 5' RACE reads with MiXCR anew, one entry per CDR3 protein. The data contain about 62,000 distinct CDR3 sequences, less than 10% of them seen just once; the ten biggest clones take up roughly a fifth. The receptors were gathered from a female donor in good health.

The rearrangement uses TRBV20-1 and TRBJ2-7, with D possibly being TRBD1 (8 bases). The length of the CDR3 is 13 residues. V dropped 6 bases and J dropped 3 bases, with 15 bases sitting between them. Germline CDR1 and CDR2: DFQATT and SNEGSKA (reference sequence). CDR3 residues: CSASGTGNYEQYF. Written as DNA, the CDR3 is TGCAGTGCCAGCGGGACAGGCAACTACGAGCAGTACTTC.

This clonotype has at least ten counts. The chain recombines TRBV20-1 with TRBJ1-2; no reliable D call. This CDR3 region has 14 residues. Trimming took 7 bases from V and 1 from J, leaving 16 bases between them. The germline V gene has CDR1 DFQATT and CDR2 SNEGSKA (reference sequence). CDR3 DNA sequence: TGCAGTGGGAAGGGCCCGAATCTTAACTATGGCTACACCTTC. Translation gives CSGKGPNLNYGYTF.

The gene calls are TRBV30 and TRBJ2-3; TRBD1 or TRBD2 may be the D gene (5 bases each). V lost 0 bases and J lost 6, with 19 bases in between. Per germline, CDR1 GTSNPN and CDR2 SVGIG (reference sequence). This CDR3 contains 16 residues. This chain's CDR3 is CAWSVGAAPVGDTQYF. CDR3 coding DNA: TGTGCCTGGAGTGTCGGGGCAGCGCCGGTCGGTGATACGCAGTATTTT.

The rearrangement links TRBV28 to TRBJ2-5, with D possibly being TRBD2 (5 bases). Germline V CDR1 and CDR2: MDHEN, SYDVKM. V was clipped by 3 bases and J by 0 bases, with 8 bases between them. The CDR3 is 14 amino acids. The CDR3 loop reads CASSFLRDQETQYF. CDR3 coding DNA: TGTGCCAGCAGTTTTTTGAGGGACCAAGAGACCCAGTACTTC.

J is TRBJ2-3 and V is TRBV6-1, with D possibly called TRBD1 or TRBD2 (6 bases each). Trimming took off 5 bases at V and 2 bases at J, with 11 bases between the two ends. This CDR3 is 14 amino acids long. Germline CDR1 reads MNHNS; CDR2 reads SASEGT. CDR3 sequence reads: CASSWGAVTDTQYF. CDR3 nucleotides: TGTGCCAGCAGTTGGGGGGCCGTCACAGATACGCAGTATTTT.

The V gene is TRBV27, the J gene TRBJ2-3; the D is unclear. The V gene lost 2 bases and the J gene lost 5 bases, with 8 bases spanning the gap. The CDR3 is made up of 13 amino acids. Germline V CDR1 and CDR2: MNHEY, SMNVEV (reference sequence). The CDR3 reads CASSLGRKDTQYF. DNA for the CDR3: TGTGCCAGCAGTTTAGGCCGTAAAGATACGCAGTATTTT.

The rearrangement joins TRBV18 to TRBJ1-1; a weak D match, TRBD1 (5 bases). Germline V gives CDR1 KGHSH, CDR2 LQKENI. V was trimmed by 7 bases and J by 7 bases, leaving 16 bases between them. The CDR3 loop spans 13 amino acids. The CDR3 spells CASFHGAGFEAFF. CDR3 nucleotide sequence: TGTGCCAGCTTTCACGGGGCCGGATTTGAAGCTTTCTTT.

CDR3 sequence: CARGGRSNQPQHF. The CDR3 DNA sequence: TGTGCCAGGGGGGGCCGAAGCAATCAGCCCCAGCATTTT. This sequence joins TRBV6-2 or TRBV6-3 and TRBJ1-5, with TRBD1 as a possible D gene (6 bases). V was trimmed by 9 bases and J by 1 base, leaving 10 bases between them. This CDR3 comprises 13 residues. Germline assignment: CDR1 MNHEY and CDR2 SVGEGT.

For this clonotype: The junction departs from germline at one end; a sequencing error may be responsible. The chain combines TRBV20-1 with TRBJ2-1; D gene ambiguous. This CDR3 contains 13 residues. The germline gives CDR1 DFQATT, CDR2 SNEGSKA (reference sequence). CDR3 sequence reads: CSAQTRVKNEQIF. CDR3 coding DNA: TGCAGTGCCCAGACCCGGGTCAAGAATGAGCAGATCTTC.

This clonotype occurred many times. The gene calls are TRBV6-1 and TRBJ1-4; D is unclear. The CDR3 runs to 12 residues. Germline V lookup: CDR1 MNHNS, CDR2 SASEGT. Trimming took off 2 bases at V and 12 bases at J, with 10 bases between the two ends. CDR3 nucleotides: TGTGCCAGCAGTGAATATTCGCGGGAACTGTTTTTT. Translated, it gives CASSEYSRELFF.

This clonotype has just a few counts. V is TRBV19 and J is TRBJ2-3; 14 bases are shared with TRBD2. CDR1 is LNHDA and CDR2 is SQIVND in the germline V gene (reference sequence). Unmatched junction bases numbered 5, after V lost 4 bases and J lost 2 bases. This CDR3 has 17 residues. This CDR3 is CASSTRTSGGITDTQYF. In nucleotides, the CDR3 is TGTGCCAGTAGTACCCGGACTAGCGGGGGGATCACAGATACGCAGTATTTT.

There are a few counts of this clonotype. DNA for the CDR3: TGCGCCAGCAGCCAAGGAGGGGACAGGGGGGACACCGGGGAGCTGTTTTTT. Translation: CASSQGGDRGDTGELFF. V usage is TRBV4-1 and J usage is TRBJ2-2; 11 bases align to TRBD1. The germline gives CDR1 MGHRA, CDR2 YSYEKL. J was trimmed by 3 bases and V by 1 base; bases with no gene match: 4. The CDR3 spans 17 residues.

J is TRBJ1-4 and V is TRBV28; TRBD1 matches at 10 bases. Trimming at V came to 3 bases and at J to 8 bases, leaving 9 bases not matched to a gene. The CDR3 has 16 amino acids. Per the germline V gene, CDR1 is MDHEN and CDR2 is SYDVKM. This chain's CDR3 is CASSFLAGTGDEKLFF. In DNA form, the CDR3 reads TGTGCCAGCAGTTTCCTGGCGGGGACAGGGGACGAAAAACTGTTTTTT.

To note about this clonotype: Relative to the germline gene, one junction end is altered; a read error may explain this. This chain links TRBV18 with TRBJ1-4; no clear D. CDR1 and CDR2 from the germline V gene are KGHSH and LQKENI. The CDR3 spans 13 residues. In DNA, the CDR3 is TGTGCCAGTTCACCAAAGGTCGAGGAAAAACTGTTTTTT. Protein sequence: CASSPKVEEKLFF.